A single sample is the source of the 6 T cell receptor beta chains below, sequenced in a study of vaccination effects on CD4 cells after COVID-19. Sequencing was performed with immunoSEQ multiplex PCR; in TCRdb, only in-frame clones are kept and a portion is missing. The data show 45,000 to 60,000 clones, around 76% seen once. Upon completion of more than 9 days in culture, CD4+ T cells were isolated. These receptors' antigens are unknown. The source material was CD4+ T cells from PBMCs cultured without peptide, sampled before COVID-19 vaccination. These receptors were taken from a human donor who had a prior SARS-CoV-2 infection.

The V gene is TRBV10-3, the J gene TRBJ2-1, with a tentative D call TRBD2 (6 bases). The CDR3 sequence is 14 residues long. The ends were cut back, 1 base at V and 7 bases at J, with 11 bases in the middle. Germline-derived CDR1 and CDR2 are ENHRY and SYGVKD. The CDR3 DNA is TGTGCCATCAGTGAGTTGGGACTCTCAAATGAGCAGTTCTTC. This gives the protein CAISELGLSNEQFF.

The chain couples TRBV19 to TRBJ2-7; possibly TRBD1 for D (6 bases). CDR3 size: 14 residues. CDR1 and CDR2 from the germline V gene are LNHDA and SQIVND (reference sequence). The V end lost 5 bases, the J end lost 2 bases, and 13 bases lay between the germline ends. For the CDR3, the DNA is TGTGCCAGTAGTGGACGGGACACAACCTACGAGCAGTACTTC. Translated, it gives CASSGRDTTYEQYF.

This clone was counted only a few times. The junction and the germline gene differ at one end; a read error may be behind it. The rearrangement uses TRBV2 and TRBJ1-2, with a possible D match to TRBD1 (6 bases). The CDR3 sequence is 12 residues long. Germline-derived CDR1 and CDR2 are SNHLY and FYNNEI. This CDR3 is CGGQRELNGYTF. The CDR3 region has the DNA TGCGGGGGGCAGAGGGAGCTCAATGGCTACACCTTC.

V usage is TRBV6-2 or TRBV6-3 and J usage is TRBJ2-1, with 13 bases that match TRBD2. Germline CDR1 is MNHEY and CDR2 is SVGEGT. The junction had 6 bases not matched to a gene; V was cut back by 6 bases and J by 7 bases. There are 15 residues in the CDR3. In DNA, the CDR3 is TGTGCCAGCAGCCGCCGACTAGCGGGAGGAAATGAGCAGTTCTTC. Translation: CASSRRLAGGNEQFF.

The CDR3 nucleotides read TGTGCCAGCTCAGGATTAGTCACTGAAGCTTTCTTT. Its protein is CASSGLVTEAFF. The chain combines TRBV18 with TRBJ1-1; no firm D call. The CDR3 has 12 amino acids. The V gene's germline CDR1 is KGHSH and CDR2 LQKENI. V was clipped by 5 bases and J by 4 bases, with 8 bases between them. Filled out from reference TRBV18 and TRBJ1-1, the complete variable domain reads NAGVMQNPRHLVRRRGQEARLRCSPMKGHSHVYWYRQLPEEGLKFMVYLQKENIIDESGMPKERFSAEFPKEGPSILRIQQVVRGDSAAYFCASSGLVTEAFFGQGTRLTVV.

This chain links TRBV6-5 with TRBJ2-3, with a possible D match to TRBD1 (6 bases). In germline, CDR1 is MNHEY, CDR2 SVGAGI. The germline V and J ends were trimmed by 7 bases and 2 bases, with 13 bases remaining between them. The CDR3 is 14 amino acids. CDR3 nucleotides: TGTGCCAGCACCTCAGGGGTCTACACAGATACGCAGTATTTT. This encodes CASTSGVYTDTQYF.